The clone carrying this TCR beta chain is a singleton in its sample. The data were obtained in a study of blood T cell repertoires in COVID-19. Here immunoSEQ multiplex PCR was the method, and the copy in TCRdb shows in-frame clones only, minus some. The sample contains roughly 130,000 clones, about 80% of which appear only once. Specimen: peripheral blood. The clonotype was recovered from a woman aged 45 to 65 with acute or convalescent COVID-19.

CDR3 region: CAISETSPYSGFSEAFF. The CDR3 DNA is TGTGCCATCAGTGAAACCTCCCCTTATTCAGGGTTTTCTGAAGCTTTCTTT. The genes are TRBV10-3 and TRBJ1-1, with a weak D call TRBD1 (5 bases). Deletions cut 3 bases from V and 6 bases from J, with 23 bases between. Germline CDR1 reads ENHRY; CDR2 reads SYGVKD. This CDR3 contains 17 residues.